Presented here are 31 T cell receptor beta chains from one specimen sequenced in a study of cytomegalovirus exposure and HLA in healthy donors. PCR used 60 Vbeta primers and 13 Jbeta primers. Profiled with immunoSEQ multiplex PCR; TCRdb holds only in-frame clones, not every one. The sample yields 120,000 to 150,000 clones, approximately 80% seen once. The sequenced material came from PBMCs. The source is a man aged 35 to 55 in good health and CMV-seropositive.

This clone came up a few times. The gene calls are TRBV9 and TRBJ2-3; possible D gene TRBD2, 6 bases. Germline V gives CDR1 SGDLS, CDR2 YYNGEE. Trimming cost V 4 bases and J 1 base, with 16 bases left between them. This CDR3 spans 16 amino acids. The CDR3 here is CASSPPQGGRTDTQYF. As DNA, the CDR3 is TGTGCCAGCAGCCCTCCCCAGGGAGGCCGCACAGATACGCAGTATTTT.

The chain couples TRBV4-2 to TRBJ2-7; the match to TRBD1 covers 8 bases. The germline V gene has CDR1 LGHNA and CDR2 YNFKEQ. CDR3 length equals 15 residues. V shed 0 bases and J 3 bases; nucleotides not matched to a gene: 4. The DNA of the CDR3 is TGTGCCAGCAGCCAAGATGCGACAGGGGACTACGAGCAGTACTTC. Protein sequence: CASSQDATGDYEQYF.

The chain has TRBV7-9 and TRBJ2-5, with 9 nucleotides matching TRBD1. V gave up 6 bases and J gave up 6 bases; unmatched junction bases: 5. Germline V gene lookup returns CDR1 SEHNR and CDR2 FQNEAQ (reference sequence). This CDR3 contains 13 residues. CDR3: CASRKGQGQTQYF. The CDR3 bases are TGTGCCAGCAGGAAGGGACAGGGCCAGACCCAGTACTTC.

CDR3 amino acids: CASSVALKTGELFF. CDR3 sequence (DNA): TGTGCCAGCAGCGTAGCTTTAAAAACCGGGGAGCTGTTTTTT. The V and J genes are TRBV9 and TRBJ2-2; D uncertain. Trimming took 0 bases from V and 5 from J, leaving 8 bases between them. CDR3 length: 14 amino acids. Germline CDR1 SGDLS, CDR2 YYNGEE.

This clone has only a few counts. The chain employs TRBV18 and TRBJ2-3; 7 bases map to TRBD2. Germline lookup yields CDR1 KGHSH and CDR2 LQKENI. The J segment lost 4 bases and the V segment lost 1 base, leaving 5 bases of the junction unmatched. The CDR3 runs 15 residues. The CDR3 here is CASSPLGGSSDTQYF. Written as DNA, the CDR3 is TGTGCCAGCTCACCACTGGGCGGGAGCTCAGATACGCAGTATTTT.

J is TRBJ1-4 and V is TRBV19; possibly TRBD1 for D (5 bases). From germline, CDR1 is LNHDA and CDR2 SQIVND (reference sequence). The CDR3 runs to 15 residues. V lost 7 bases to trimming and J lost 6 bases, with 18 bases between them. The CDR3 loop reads CASTRPDKGDEKLFF. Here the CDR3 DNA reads TGTGCCAGTACGAGACCCGACAAAGGGGATGAAAAACTGTTTTTT.

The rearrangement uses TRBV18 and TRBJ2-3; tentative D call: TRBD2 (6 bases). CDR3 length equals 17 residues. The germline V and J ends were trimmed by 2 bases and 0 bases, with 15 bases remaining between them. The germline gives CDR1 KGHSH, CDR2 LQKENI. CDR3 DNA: TGTGCCAGCTCACCATTCGGGGCGGGGAGTAGCACAGATACGCAGTATTTT. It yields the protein CASSPFGAGSSTDTQYF.

The CDR3 region is CASSPPNGQPDTQYF. DNA of the CDR3: TGTGCCAGCTCACCACCTAATGGACAGCCAGATACGCAGTATTTT. The chain links TRBV18 to TRBJ2-3, with TRBD1 as a possible D gene (6 bases). The germline V gene encodes CDR1 KGHSH and CDR2 LQKENI. CDR3 size: 15 residues. V was pared by 0 bases and J by 4 bases, with 11 bases between. Full variable domain (remainder filled in from reference TRBV18 and TRBJ2-3): NAGVMQNPRHLVRRRGQEARLRCSPMKGHSHVYWYRQLPEEGLKFMVYLQKENIIDESGMPKERFSAEFPKEGPSILRIQQVVRGDSAAYFCASSPPNGQPDTQYFGPGTRLTVL.

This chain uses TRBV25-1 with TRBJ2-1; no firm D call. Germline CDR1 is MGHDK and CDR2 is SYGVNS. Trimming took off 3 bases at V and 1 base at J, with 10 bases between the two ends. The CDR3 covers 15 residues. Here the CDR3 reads CASSDVQSSYNEQFF. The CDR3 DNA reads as TGTGCCAGCAGTGATGTCCAGTCATCCTACAATGAGCAGTTCTTC.

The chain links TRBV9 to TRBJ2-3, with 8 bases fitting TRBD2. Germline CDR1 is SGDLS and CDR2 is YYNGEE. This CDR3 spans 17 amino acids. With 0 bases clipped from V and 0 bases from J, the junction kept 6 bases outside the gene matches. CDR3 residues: CASSVGLAGISTDTQYF. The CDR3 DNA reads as TGTGCCAGCAGCGTAGGTCTAGCGGGCATAAGCACAGATACGCAGTATTTT.

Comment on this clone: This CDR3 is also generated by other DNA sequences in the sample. For the CDR3, the DNA is TGTGCCAGCAGCTTAGTCTCTGACACTGAAGCTTTCTTT. Translating gives CASSLVSDTEAFF. V and J are TRBV7-9 and TRBJ1-1; the D is unclear. Per the germline V gene, CDR1 is SEHNR and CDR2 is FQNEAQ (reference sequence). Trimming took 1 base from V and 3 from J, leaving 6 bases between them. The CDR3 runs to 13 residues.

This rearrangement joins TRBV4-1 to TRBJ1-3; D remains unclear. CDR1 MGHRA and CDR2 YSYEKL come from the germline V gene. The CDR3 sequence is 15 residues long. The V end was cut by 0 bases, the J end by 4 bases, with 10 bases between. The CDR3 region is CASSQDGQLGNTIYF. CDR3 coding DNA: TGCGCCAGCAGCCAAGATGGGCAGTTAGGAAACACCATATATTTT.

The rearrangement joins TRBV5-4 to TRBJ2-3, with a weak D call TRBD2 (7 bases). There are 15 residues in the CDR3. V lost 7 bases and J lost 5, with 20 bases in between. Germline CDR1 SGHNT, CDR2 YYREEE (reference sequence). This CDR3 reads CASSRGAGSLDTQYF. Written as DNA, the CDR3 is TGTGCCAGCTCCCGGGGGGCAGGGAGCCTAGATACGCAGTATTTT.

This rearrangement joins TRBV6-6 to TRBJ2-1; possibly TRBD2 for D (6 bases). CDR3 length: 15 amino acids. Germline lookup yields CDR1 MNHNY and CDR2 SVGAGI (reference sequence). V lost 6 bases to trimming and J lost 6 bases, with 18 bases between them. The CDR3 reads CASRDMGGMGNEQFF. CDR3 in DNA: TGTGCCAGCAGGGATATGGGGGGAATGGGCAATGAGCAGTTCTTC.

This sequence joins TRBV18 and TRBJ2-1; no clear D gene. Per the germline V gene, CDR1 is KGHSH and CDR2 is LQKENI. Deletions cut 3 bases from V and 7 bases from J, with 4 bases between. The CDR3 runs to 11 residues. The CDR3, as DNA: TGTGCCAGCTCACCCAAAAATGAGCAGTTCTTC. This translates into CASSPKNEQFF.

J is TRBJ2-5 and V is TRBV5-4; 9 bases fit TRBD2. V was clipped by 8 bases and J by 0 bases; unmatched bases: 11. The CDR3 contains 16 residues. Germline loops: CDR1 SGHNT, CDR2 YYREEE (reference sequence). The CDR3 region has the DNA TGTGCCAGTTTCAAAGGCGGGAGGGCCAACCAAGAGACCCAGTACTTC. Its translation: CASFKGGRANQETQYF.

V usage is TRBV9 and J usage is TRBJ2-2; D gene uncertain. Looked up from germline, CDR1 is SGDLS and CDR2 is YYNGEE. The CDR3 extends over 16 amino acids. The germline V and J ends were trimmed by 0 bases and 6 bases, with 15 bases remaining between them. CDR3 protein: CASSVDSRGEAGELFF. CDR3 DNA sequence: TGTGCCAGCAGCGTAGATTCCCGTGGCGAGGCCGGGGAGCTGTTTTTT.

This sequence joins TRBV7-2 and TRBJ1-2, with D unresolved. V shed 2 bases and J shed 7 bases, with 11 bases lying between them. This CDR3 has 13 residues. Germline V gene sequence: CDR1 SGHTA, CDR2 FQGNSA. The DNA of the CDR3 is TGTGCCAGCAGCTTACGGGTCTCCAGTGGCTACACCTTC. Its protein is CASSLRVSSGYTF.

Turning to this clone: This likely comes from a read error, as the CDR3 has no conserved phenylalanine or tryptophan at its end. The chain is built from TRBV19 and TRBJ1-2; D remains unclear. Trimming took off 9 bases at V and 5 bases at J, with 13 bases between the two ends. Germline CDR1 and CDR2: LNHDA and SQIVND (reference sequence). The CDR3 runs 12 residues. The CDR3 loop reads CASNKSGYGYTL. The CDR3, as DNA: TGTGCCAGCAACAAGTCAGGTTATGGCTACACCCTC.

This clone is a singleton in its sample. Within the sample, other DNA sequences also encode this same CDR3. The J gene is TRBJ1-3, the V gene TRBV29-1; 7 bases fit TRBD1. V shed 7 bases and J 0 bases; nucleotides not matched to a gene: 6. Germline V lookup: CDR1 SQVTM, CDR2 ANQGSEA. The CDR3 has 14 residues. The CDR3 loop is CSARTGGSGNTIYF. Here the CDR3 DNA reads TGCAGCGCCCGGACAGGTGGCTCTGGAAACACCATATATTTT.

The DNA for the CDR3 is TGTGCCAGCCTCCCTAACAGGGCTAGCAATCAGCCCCAGCATTTT. The encoded protein is CASLPNRASNQPQHF. The gene calls are TRBV28 and TRBJ1-5; perhaps TRBD1 as D (6 bases). The CDR3 totals 15 residues. Germline CDR1 is MDHEN and CDR2 is SYDVKM. V was trimmed by 8 bases and J by 0 bases, leaving 14 bases between them.

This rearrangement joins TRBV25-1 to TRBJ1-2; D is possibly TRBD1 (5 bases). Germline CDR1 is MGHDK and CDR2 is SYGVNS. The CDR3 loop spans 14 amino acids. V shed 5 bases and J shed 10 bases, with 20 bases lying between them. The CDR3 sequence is CASSRSGTAGSYTF. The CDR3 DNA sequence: TGTGCCAGCAGTAGGTCTGGGACTGCAGGCTCCTACACCTTC.

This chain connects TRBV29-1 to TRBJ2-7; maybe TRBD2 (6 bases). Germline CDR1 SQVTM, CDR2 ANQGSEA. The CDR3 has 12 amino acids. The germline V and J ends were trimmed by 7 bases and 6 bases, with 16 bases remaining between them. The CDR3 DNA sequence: TGCAGCGCCACGGGAGTAGGGAGCGAGCAGTACTTC. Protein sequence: CSATGVGSEQYF.

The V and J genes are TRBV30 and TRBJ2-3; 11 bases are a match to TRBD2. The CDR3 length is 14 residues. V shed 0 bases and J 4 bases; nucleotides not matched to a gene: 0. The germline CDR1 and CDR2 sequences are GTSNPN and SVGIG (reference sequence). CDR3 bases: TGTGCCTGGAGTGTACTAGCGGGAGCAGATACGCAGTATTTT. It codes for CAWSVLAGADTQYF.

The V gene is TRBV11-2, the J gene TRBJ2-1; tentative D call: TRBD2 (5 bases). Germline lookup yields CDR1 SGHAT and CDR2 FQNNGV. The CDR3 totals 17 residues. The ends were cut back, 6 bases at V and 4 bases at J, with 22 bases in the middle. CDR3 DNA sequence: TGTGCCAGCAGGCCTTTGCTAGGGCCTAGCCGATACAATGAGCAGTTCTTC. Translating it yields CASRPLLGPSRYNEQFF.

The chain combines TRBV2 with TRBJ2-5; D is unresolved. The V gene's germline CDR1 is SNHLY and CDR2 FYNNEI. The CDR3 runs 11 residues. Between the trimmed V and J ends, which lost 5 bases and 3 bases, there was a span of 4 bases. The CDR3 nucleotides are TGTGCCAGCAGTATCGAAGAGACCCAGTACTTC. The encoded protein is CASSIEETQYF.

The CDR3 DNA follows: TGTGCCAGCACCAGAGGGGGAAGTTTAGGGGAGCTGTTTTTT. Its translation: CASTRGGSLGELFF. The chain employs TRBV27 and TRBJ2-2; TRBD1 is a possible D gene (6 bases). V lost 7 bases and J 8 bases, leaving 17 bases between the germline ends. This CDR3 has 14 residues. Germline lookup yields CDR1 MNHEY and CDR2 SMNVEV (reference sequence).

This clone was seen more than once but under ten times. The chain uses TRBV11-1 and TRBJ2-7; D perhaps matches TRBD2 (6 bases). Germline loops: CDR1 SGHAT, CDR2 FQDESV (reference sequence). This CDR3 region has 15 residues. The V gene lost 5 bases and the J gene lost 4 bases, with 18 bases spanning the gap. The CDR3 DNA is TGTGCCAGCAGCCCCCTCCCCACTAGCCAATACGAGCAGTACTTC. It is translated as CASSPLPTSQYEQYF. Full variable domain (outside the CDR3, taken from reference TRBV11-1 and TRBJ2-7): EAEVAQSPRYKITEKSQAVAFWCDPISGHATLYWYRQILGQGPELLVQFQDESVVDDSQLPKDRFSAERLKGVDSTLKIQPAELGDSAMYLCASSPLPTSQYEQYFGPGTRLTVT.

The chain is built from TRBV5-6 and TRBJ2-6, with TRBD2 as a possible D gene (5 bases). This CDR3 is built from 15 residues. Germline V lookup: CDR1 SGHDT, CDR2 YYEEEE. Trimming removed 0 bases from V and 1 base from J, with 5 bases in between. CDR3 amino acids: CASSLGESGANVLTF. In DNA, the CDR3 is TGTGCCAGCAGCTTGGGGGAGTCTGGGGCCAACGTCCTGACTTTC.

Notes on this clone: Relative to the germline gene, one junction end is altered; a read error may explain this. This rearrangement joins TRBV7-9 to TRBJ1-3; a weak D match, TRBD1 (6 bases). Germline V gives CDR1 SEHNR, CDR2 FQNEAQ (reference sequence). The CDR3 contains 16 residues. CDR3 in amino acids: CSSSSISDSSGNTIYF. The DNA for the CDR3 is TGTTCCAGCAGCTCTATTTCGGACAGCTCTGGAAACACCATATATTTT.

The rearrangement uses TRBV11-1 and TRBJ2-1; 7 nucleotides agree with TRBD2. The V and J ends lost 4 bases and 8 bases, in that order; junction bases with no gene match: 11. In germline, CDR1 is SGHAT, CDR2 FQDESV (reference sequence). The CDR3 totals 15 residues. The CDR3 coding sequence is TGTGCCAGCAGCTCCCCAGCGGGATTTGTGGATGAGCAGTTCTTC. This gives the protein CASSSPAGFVDEQFF.